The next 17 T cell receptor beta chains were all read from a single sample in a study of blood T cell repertoires in COVID-19. The protocol was immunoSEQ multiplex PCR, while the TCRdb copy is restricted to in-frame clones and leaves out a portion. Of some 220,000 clones in the sample, over 80% were seen once. Sequencing used peripheral blood. All receptors come from a human donor in a cohort sampled during active COVID-19.

The rearrangement uses TRBV29-1 and TRBJ2-5; the D gene is possibly TRBD1 (6 bases). Germline V gives CDR1 SQVTM, CDR2 ANQGSEA. Trimming pared 6 bases from V and 2 bases from J, leaving 10 bases between. This CDR3 spans 12 amino acids. This CDR3 is CSVRTEQETQYF. CDR3 DNA sequence: TGCAGCGTGCGGACAGAGCAAGAGACCCAGTACTTC.

J is TRBJ1-2 and V is TRBV16; D is unresolved. The V and J ends lost 0 bases and 5 bases respectively, with 13 bases between them. Germline-derived CDR1 and CDR2 are KGHSY and FQNENV. The CDR3 is 15 residues long. The chain's CDR3 is CASSQSWRVEYGYTF. In DNA form, the CDR3 reads TGTGCCAGCAGCCAATCGTGGAGGGTCGAGTATGGCTACACCTTC. Combining the CDR3 with reference TRBV16 and TRBJ1-2 gives the whole variable domain GEEVAQTPKHLVRGEGQKAKLYCAPIKGHSYVFWYQQVLKNEFKFLISFQNENVFDETGMPKERFSAKCLPNSPCSLEIQATKLEDSAVYFCASSQSWRVEYGYTFGSGTRLTVV.

Points on this clone: The sample has other DNA sequences that encode this CDR3 too. The rearrangement uses TRBV7-9 and TRBJ2-5; D unclear. Germline V lookup: CDR1 SEHNR, CDR2 FQNEAQ (reference sequence). This CDR3 contains 13 residues. V gave up 1 base and J gave up 5 bases, with 8 bases separating them. CDR3 DNA sequence: TGTGCCAGCAGCTTAGGTGCTAGGGAGACCCAGTACTTC. Its translation: CASSLGARETQYF.

This clone came up a few times. An end of the junction does not agree with germline; a read error may underlie this. The rearrangement joins TRBV7-2 to TRBJ2-7, with D hard to call. The CDR3 runs 11 residues. The germline CDR1 and CDR2 sequences are SGHTA and FQGNSA. CDR3 bases: TGTGCCAGCAGCTTCTCCCACGAGCAGTACTTC. Protein sequence: CASSFSHEQYF.

V usage is TRBV5-4 and J usage is TRBJ2-3; 11 bases map to TRBD2. Germline loops: CDR1 SGHNT, CDR2 YYREEE (reference sequence). Losses at the gene ends were 4 bases for V and 3 bases for J; bases not matched to a gene: 7. The CDR3 length is 16 residues. The CDR3 sequence is CASSVFSGGATDTQYF. CDR3 coding DNA: TGTGCCAGCAGCGTCTTTAGCGGGGGGGCTACAGATACGCAGTATTTT.

This clone showed up just a few times. As DNA, the CDR3 is TGTGCCAGCAGTGTGGTAGGGATCCGGGGTGAAAAACTGTTTTTT. The encoded protein is CASSVVGIRGEKLFF. The chain joins TRBV2 to TRBJ1-4; D uncertain. Germline CDR1 reads SNHLY; CDR2 reads FYNNEI. The CDR3 length is 15 residues. With 4 bases removed from V and 7 bases from J, the gap between germline ends came to 16 bases.

This chain uses TRBV5-4 with TRBJ2-1; 11 nucleotides line up with TRBD1. This CDR3 spans 16 amino acids. The ends lost 3 bases at V and 4 bases at J; junction bases unmatched: 6. Germline V gene lookup returns CDR1 SGHNT and CDR2 YYREEE (reference sequence). The CDR3 DNA follows: TGTGCCAGCAGCTCAGGGACAGGGGGTGATTACAATGAGCAGTTCTTC. Translated: CASSSGTGGDYNEQFF. The full variable domain, in which reference TRBV5-4 and TRBJ2-1 provide the parts outside the CDR3, is ETGVTQSPTHLIKTRGQQVTLRCSSQSGHNTVSWYQQALGQGPQFIFQYYREEENGRGNFPPRFSGLQFPNYSSELNVNALELDDSALYLCASSSGTGGDYNEQFFGPGTRLTVL.

This clone was picked up a small number of times. The chain links TRBV29-1 to TRBJ1-2, with 8 bases fitting TRBD1. Germline CDR1 is SQVTM and CDR2 is ANQGSEA. This CDR3 contains 13 residues. V lost 2 bases, J lost 8 bases, and 7 bases stayed unmatched. CDR3 sequence: CSVEKGRGHGYTF. CDR3 bases: TGCAGCGTTGAAAAGGGCAGGGGGCACGGCTACACCTTC.

The chain employs TRBV5-1 and TRBJ2-5; tentatively, D is TRBD1 or TRBD2 (5 bases each). Germline CDR1 reads SGHRS; CDR2 reads YFSETQ. Trimming pared 4 bases from V and 5 bases from J, leaving 12 bases between. This CDR3 comprises 13 residues. The CDR3 loop reads CASSLGPGETQYF. The CDR3 bases are TGCGCCAGCAGCCTGGGACCGGGGGAGACCCAGTACTTC.

The chain links TRBV18 to TRBJ1-3; D is possibly TRBD1 (6 bases). V lost 0 bases and J 2 bases, leaving 8 bases between the germline ends. The CDR3 is 15 residues long. The germline CDR1 and CDR2 sequences are KGHSH and LQKENI. The CDR3 DNA reads as TGTGCCAGCTCACCACCGGGGGCGGCTGGAAACACCATATATTTT. Translation gives CASSPPGAAGNTIYF.

The V gene is TRBV10-3, the J gene TRBJ2-3, with 9 bases fitting TRBD1. The junction had 6 bases not matched to a gene; V was cut back by 4 bases and J by 1 base. The CDR3 sequence is 16 residues long. Germline V lookup: CDR1 ENHRY, CDR2 SYGVKD. CDR3 residues: CAISGGQGSGTDTQYF. The CDR3, as DNA: TGTGCCATCAGTGGCGGACAGGGGAGCGGCACAGATACGCAGTATTTT.

The chain links TRBV10-1 to TRBJ2-3; TRBD1 is a possible D gene (5 bases). Between the trimmed V and J ends, which lost 3 bases and 5 bases, there was a span of 12 bases. The CDR3 spans 14 residues. CDR1 WNHNN and CDR2 SYGVQD come from the germline V gene (reference sequence). DNA of the CDR3: TGCGCCAGCAGTGACAGGGTAAAGGGAGATACGCAGTATTTT. Translated: CASSDRVKGDTQYF.

The CDR3 DNA reads as TGTGCCAGCAGCCCACCAGGGGGCACAGATACGCAGTATTTT. Amino acid sequence: CASSPPGGTDTQYF. The gene calls are TRBV7-8 and TRBJ2-3, with D possibly being TRBD1 (6 bases). From germline, CDR1 is SGHVS and CDR2 FQNEAQ. V was cut by 5 bases and J by 1 base, with 10 bases left in between. CDR3 length: 14 amino acids.

The gene calls are TRBV27 and TRBJ2-3; D is ambiguous. The V end lost 1 base, the J end lost 3 bases, and 5 bases lay between the germline ends. CDR1 MNHEY and CDR2 SMNVEV come from the germline V gene (reference sequence). The CDR3 is 13 residues long. CDR3 bases: TGTGCCAGCAGTTTATTAAATACAGATACGCAGTATTTT. Its translation: CASSLLNTDTQYF.

This clone was counted a few times. The chain recombines TRBV4-2 with TRBJ2-2, with 8 bases identical to TRBD1. Germline V gene data show CDR1 as LGHNA and CDR2 as YNFKEQ. This CDR3 is built from 15 residues. V gave up 1 base and J gave up 7 bases; unmatched junction bases: 5. The CDR3 DNA sequence: TGTGCCAGCAGCCAAGCGGCAGGGGGCGGCGGGGAGCTGTTTTTT. Residues: CASSQAAGGGGELFF.

The chain couples TRBV6-1 to TRBJ2-7, with D possibly TRBD1 on 6 matching bases. Per germline, CDR1 MNHNS and CDR2 SASEGT. V was shortened by 1 base and J by 0 bases, with 7 bases between the two germline ends. CDR3 length: 14 residues. The CDR3 sequence is CASSEGDTSYEQYF. The CDR3, as DNA: TGTGCCAGCAGTGAAGGGGACACCTCCTACGAGCAGTACTTC.

The sample holds one count of this clone. The chain links TRBV5-4 to TRBJ2-2, with D unresolved. The V gene's germline CDR1 is SGHNT and CDR2 YYREEE (reference sequence). V lost 0 bases to trimming and J lost 8 bases, with 11 bases between them. This CDR3 comprises 14 residues. CDR3 coding DNA: TGTGCCAGCAGCTTGGTTCGGGTTCCGGGGGAGCTGTTTTTT. Residues: CASSLVRVPGELFF. The full variable domain, its missing parts supplied by reference TRBV5-4 and TRBJ2-2, is ETGVTQSPTHLIKTRGQQVTLRCSSQSGHNTVSWYQQALGQGPQFIFQYYREEENGRGNFPPRFSGLQFPNYSSELNVNALELDDSALYLCASSLVRVPGELFFGEGSRLTVL.